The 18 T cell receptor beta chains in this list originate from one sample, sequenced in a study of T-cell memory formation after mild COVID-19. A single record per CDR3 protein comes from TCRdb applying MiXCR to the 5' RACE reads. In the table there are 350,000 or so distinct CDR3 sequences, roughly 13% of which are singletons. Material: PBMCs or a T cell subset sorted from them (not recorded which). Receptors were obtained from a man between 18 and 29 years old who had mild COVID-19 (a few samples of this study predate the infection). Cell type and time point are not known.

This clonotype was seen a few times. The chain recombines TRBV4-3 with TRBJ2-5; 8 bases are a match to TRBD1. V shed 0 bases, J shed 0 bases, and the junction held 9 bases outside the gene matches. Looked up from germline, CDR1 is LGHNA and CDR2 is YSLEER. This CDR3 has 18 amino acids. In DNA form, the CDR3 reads TGCGCCAGCAGCCAAGAAGTCCCCCGGACAGGGAACCAAGAGACCCAGTACTTC. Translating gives CASSQEVPRTGNQETQYF.

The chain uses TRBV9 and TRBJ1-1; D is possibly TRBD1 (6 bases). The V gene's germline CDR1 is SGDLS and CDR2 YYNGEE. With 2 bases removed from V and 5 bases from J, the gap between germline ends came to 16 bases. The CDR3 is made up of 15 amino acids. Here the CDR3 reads CASSVMGAQGTEAFF. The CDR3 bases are TGTGCCAGCAGCGTGATGGGGGCGCAAGGGACTGAAGCTTTCTTT.

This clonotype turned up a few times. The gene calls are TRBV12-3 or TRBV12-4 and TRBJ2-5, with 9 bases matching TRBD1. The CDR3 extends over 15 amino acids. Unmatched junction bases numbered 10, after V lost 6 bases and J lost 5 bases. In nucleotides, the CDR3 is TGTGCCAGCAGATACCGTGTACAGGGGGCTGAGACCCAGTACTTC. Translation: CASRYRVQGAETQYF.

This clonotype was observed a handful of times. The DNA of the CDR3 is TGTGCCAGCAGCTCACAGGGGGCAGATACGCAGTATTTT. It translates to CASSSQGADTQYF. The gene calls are TRBV7-9 and TRBJ2-3; 8 bases line up with TRBD1. This CDR3 contains 13 residues. V was clipped by 4 bases and J by 4 bases; unmatched bases: 1. Germline V gene lookup returns CDR1 SEHNR and CDR2 FQNEAQ (reference sequence).

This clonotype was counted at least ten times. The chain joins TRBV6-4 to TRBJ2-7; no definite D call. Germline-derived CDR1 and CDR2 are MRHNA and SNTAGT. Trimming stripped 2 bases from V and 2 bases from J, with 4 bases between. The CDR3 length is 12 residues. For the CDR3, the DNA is TGTGCCAGCAGTGACGGGACCTACGAGCAGTACGTC. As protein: CASSDGTYEQYV.

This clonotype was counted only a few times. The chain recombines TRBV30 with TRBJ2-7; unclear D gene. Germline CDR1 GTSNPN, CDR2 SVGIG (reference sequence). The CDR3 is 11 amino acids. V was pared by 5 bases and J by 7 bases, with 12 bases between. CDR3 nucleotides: TGTGCCTGGGGGAAGCTTTGGGAGCAGTACTTC. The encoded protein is CAWGKLWEQYF.

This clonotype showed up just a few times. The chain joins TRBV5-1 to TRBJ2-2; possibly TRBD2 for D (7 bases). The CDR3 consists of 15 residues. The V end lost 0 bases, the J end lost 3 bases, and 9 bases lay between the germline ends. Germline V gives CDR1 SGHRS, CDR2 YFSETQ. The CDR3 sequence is CASSLEGGHTGELFF. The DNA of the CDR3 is TGCGCCAGCAGCTTGGAGGGGGGGCACACCGGGGAGCTGTTTTTT.

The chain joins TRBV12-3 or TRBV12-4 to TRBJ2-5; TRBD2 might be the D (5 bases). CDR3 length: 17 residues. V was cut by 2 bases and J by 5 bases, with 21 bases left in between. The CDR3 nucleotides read TGTGCCAGCAGTTTAAGCGCGGGCGGCTATGCTGAGGAGACCCAGTACTTC. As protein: CASSLSAGGYAEETQYF.

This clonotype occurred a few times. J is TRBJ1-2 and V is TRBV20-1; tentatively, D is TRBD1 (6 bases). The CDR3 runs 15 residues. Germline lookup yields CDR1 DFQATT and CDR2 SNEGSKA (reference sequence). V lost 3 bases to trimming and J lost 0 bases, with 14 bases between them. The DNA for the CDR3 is TGCAGTGCTAGTGGGGGGGGCTTAGCTAACTATGGCTACACCTTC. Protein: CSASGGGLANYGYTF.

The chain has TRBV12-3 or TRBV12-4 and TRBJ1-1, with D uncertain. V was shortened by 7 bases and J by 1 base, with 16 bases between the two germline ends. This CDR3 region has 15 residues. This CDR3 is CASTRNLYSNTEAFF. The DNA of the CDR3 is TGTGCCAGCACCAGGAACCTTTACTCGAACACTGAAGCTTTCTTT.

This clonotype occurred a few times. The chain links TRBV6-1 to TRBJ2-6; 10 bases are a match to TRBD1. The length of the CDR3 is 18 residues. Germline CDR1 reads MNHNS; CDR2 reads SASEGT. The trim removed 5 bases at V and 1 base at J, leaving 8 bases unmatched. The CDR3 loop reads CASSPGTGVGSGANVLTF. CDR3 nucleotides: TGTGCCAGCAGTCCCGGGACAGGGGTGGGATCTGGGGCCAACGTCCTGACTTTC.

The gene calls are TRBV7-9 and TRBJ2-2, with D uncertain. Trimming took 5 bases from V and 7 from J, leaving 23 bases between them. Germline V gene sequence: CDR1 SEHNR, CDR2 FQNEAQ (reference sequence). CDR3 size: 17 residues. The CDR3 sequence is CASSPPKLGRPFGELFF. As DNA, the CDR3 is TGTGCCAGCAGCCCCCCGAAGTTGGGAAGGCCGTTCGGGGAGCTGTTTTTT.

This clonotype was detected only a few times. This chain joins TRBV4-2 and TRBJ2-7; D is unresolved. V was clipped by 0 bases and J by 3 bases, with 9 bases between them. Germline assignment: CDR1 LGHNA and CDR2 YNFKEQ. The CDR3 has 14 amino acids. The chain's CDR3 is CASSQDQVDYEQYF. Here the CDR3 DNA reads TGTGCCAGCAGCCAAGACCAGGTGGACTACGAGCAGTACTTC.

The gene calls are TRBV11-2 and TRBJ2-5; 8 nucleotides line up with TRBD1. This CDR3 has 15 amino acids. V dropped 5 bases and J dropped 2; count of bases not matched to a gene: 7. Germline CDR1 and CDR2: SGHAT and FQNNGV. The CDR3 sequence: CASSRLTGEQETQYF. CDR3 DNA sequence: TGTGCCAGCAGCCGCCTGACAGGGGAGCAAGAGACCCAGTACTTC.

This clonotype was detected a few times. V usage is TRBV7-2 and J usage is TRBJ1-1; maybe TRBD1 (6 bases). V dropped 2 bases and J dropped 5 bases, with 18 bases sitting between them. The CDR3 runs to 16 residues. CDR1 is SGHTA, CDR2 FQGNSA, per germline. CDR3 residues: CASSLRGERSITEAFF. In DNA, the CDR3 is TGTGCCAGCAGCTTAAGGGGGGAGAGGAGTATTACTGAAGCTTTCTTT.

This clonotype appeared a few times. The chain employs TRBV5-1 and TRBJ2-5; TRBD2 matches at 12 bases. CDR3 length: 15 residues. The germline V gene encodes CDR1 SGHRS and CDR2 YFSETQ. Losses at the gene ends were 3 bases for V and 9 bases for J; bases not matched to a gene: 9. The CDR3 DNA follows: TGCGCCAGCAGCTCCTCTAGCGGGGGGGCTTCGGCCCAGTACTTC. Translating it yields CASSSSSGGASAQYF.

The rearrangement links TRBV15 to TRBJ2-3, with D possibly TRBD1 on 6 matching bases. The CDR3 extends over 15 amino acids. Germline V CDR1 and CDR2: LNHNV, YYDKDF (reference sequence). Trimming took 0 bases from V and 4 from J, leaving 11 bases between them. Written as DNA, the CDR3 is TGTGCCACCAGCAGAGAAGCAGGGGACCCAGATACGCAGTATTTT. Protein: CATSREAGDPDTQYF.

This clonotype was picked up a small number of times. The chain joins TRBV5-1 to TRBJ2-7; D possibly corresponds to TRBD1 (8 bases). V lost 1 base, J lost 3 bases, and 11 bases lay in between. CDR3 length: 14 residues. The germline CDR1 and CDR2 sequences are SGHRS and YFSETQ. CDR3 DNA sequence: TGCGCCAGCAGCTTGACAGGGGGGGGCTACGAGCAGTACTTC. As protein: CASSLTGGGYEQYF.